This TCR beta chain was captured by sequencing in a study of CD8 T cells in ankylosing spondylitis. The CDR3 is 17 residues long. The germline gives CDR1 SEHNR, CDR2 FQNEAQ (reference sequence). V dropped 5 bases and J dropped 2 bases, with 19 bases sitting between them. Overall study findings and caveats: Disease-associated clonotypes exhibited CD8+ identity and were relatively infrequent in peripheral blood. Within matched ankylosing spondylitis synovial fluid, disease-linked clones were reportedly significantly enriched. Reports of some motif variants in reactive arthritis synovial fluid and blood predate this one.

Libraries for TCR beta were made by quantitative 5'-RACE with molecular barcodes. A single record per CDR3 protein comes from TCRdb applying MiXCR to the 5' RACE reads. The table records tens of thousands of distinct CDR3 sequences, approximately 11% of them present only once. This clonotype was picked up a small number of times. No antigen is known for it. The sample consisted of blood, either unsorted or a sorted T cell fraction (not recorded which). The TCR comes from a male donor with ankylosing spondylitis or in good health (not recorded which). The chain employs TRBV7-9 and TRBJ2-1; D may be TRBD1 (6 bases). DNA for the CDR3: TGTGCCAGCAGCGGAGAAGACAGGACCCGAACCTACAATGAGCAGTTCTTC. Its translation is CASSGEDRTRTYNEQFF.